The sequence of this T cell receptor beta chain was determined in a study of cytomegalovirus exposure and HLA in healthy donors. Overall study results and limits: In a later analysis, a missense DCLRE1C variant was linked to TCR beta V- and J-gene trimming.

Primers: 60 Vbeta forward and 13 Jbeta reverse. Here immunoSEQ multiplex PCR was the method, and the copy in TCRdb shows in-frame clones only, minus some. The profile covers about 140,000 clones, with 73% appearing a single time and roughly 1.3% taken by the ten largest. On this clone: The antigen remains undetermined.

This receptor was obtained from a woman in her 40s in good health and CMV-seronegative. Sequences were obtained from PBMCs.

Here the CDR3 reads CASCLQDLPRDYGYTF. The CDR3, as DNA: TGCGCCAGCTGCCTACAGGACCTTCCCAGAGACTATGGCTACACCTTC. The rearrangement joins TRBV23-1 to TRBJ1-2; weak D call: TRBD1 (5 bases). TRBV23-1 is an ORF, with its function uncertain. This CDR3 has 16 residues. V was cut by 8 bases and J by 3 bases, with 22 bases left in between.